This T cell receptor (beta chain) is from a study of cytomegalovirus exposure and HLA in healthy donors. Study-level findings and limits: As confirmed in vitro, a few CMV-associated chains were specific for CMV antigens.

The PCR employed 60 Vbeta primers together with 13 Jbeta primers. Produced via immunoSEQ multiplex PCR; TCRdb's table is partial and in-frame only. The repertoire consists of approximately 120,000 clones, with about 76% occurring once and the leading ten covering 10% to 15%. To note about this clone: Its specificity is unknown.

This CDR3 spans 16 amino acids. V trimming: 0 bases; J trimming: 5 bases; junction bases outside the gene matches: 6. Germline lookup yields CDR1 SGHRS and CDR2 YFSETQ. The sequencing input was PBMCs. The rearrangement joins TRBV5-1 to TRBJ2-7, with TRBD2 matching over 12 bases. The clonotype was recovered from a woman between 40 and 50 years old in good health and CMV-seropositive. The CDR3 nucleotides read TGCGCCAGCAGCTTGGGATGGACTAGCGGGGACAACGAGCAGTACTTC. Translation gives CASSLGWTSGDNEQYF.